This T cell receptor beta chain was sequenced during a study of T-cell memory formation after mild COVID-19. In the study overall: TCR clusters showed largely donor specificity.

TCRdb passed the 5' RACE reads through MiXCR, listing each CDR3 protein once. The sample yields over 2,000 distinct CDR3 sequences, about three quarters seen once. Regarding this clonotype: What it binds is unknown.

V lost 4 bases and J lost 7, with 16 bases in between. The CDR3 loop spans 14 amino acids. Germline CDR1 reads SEHNR; CDR2 reads FQNEAQ (reference sequence). Study observations and caveats: A second wave expanding day 15 to 37 was CD4+-biased; contracting clones were balanced. Researchers report contracting CD4+ clones mostly in CM and EM, with CD8+ clones in EMRA.

The V and J genes are TRBV7-9 and TRBJ1-2; D ambiguous. The receptor comes from an adult who had mild COVID-19 (a few samples of this study predate the infection). Cell type and time point are not known. Sample: PBMCs or a T cell subset sorted from them (not recorded which). The CDR3 region has the DNA TGTGCCAGCAGCTCTACTCCGGACTCACGTGGCTACACCTTC. Amino acids: CASSSTPDSRGYTF. The entire variable domain, with the rest obtained from reference TRBV7-9 and TRBJ1-2, is as follows: DTGVSQNPRHKITKRGQNVTFRCDPISEHNRLYWYRQTLGQGPEFLTYFQNEAQLEKSRLLSDRFSAERPKGSFSTLEIQRTEQGDSAMYLCASSSTPDSRGYTFGSGTRLTVV.